The clone carrying this T cell receptor (beta chain) was counted at least ten times. Its antigen is unidentified. Trimming cost V 3 bases and J 6 bases, with 14 bases left between them. Germline V lookup: CDR1 MRHNA, CDR2 SNTAGT. This CDR3 comprises 15 residues. TCRdb processed the reads anew with MiXCR; each CDR3 protein has one entry. The sample consists of 800,000 to 950,000 distinct CDR3 sequences, 30% to 35% of them appearing once. The sample belongs to a study of T cell repertoires in cytomegalovirus infection. This sequence was found in a human donor in good health (CMV status not recorded). Some clones in this sample may be carry-over from other donors' samples. This chain links TRBV6-4 with TRBJ2-2, with D maybe TRBD2 (6 bases). Sequencing was performed on cultured CD8+ T cells from PBMCs, taken from culture after CMV antigen stimulation. CDR3: CASSESGGGAGELFF. The CDR3 nucleotides read TGTGCCAGCAGTGAATCTGGGGGAGGAGCCGGGGAGCTGTTTTTT.